This T cell receptor beta chain was observed in a study of glioma-infiltrating T cells. The iRepertoire nested amplicon-rescue multiplex PCR amplified TCR alpha and beta CDR3s from RNA. Tissue mRNA or PBMC total RNA, about 90-400 ng, went into one-step reverse transcription and amplification. TCRdb analysed the multiplex PCR reads with MiXCR anew, one entry per CDR3 protein. The sample lists 20,000 to 25,000 distinct CDR3 sequences, 20% to 25% occurring once. Study-wide results and limits: Gliomas, especially low-grade, showed above-expected tissue-blood divergence; non-neoplastic patients showed below. Only very few CDR3 sequences appeared in both tissue and blood.

In its sample, this clonotype was seen many times. Antigen: not known. Material: glioma tissue, nonneoplastic brain tissue, or PBMCs (not recorded which). The sequence was collected from a human donor with low-grade glioma or glioblastoma, undergoing nonglioma brain surgery, or in good health (not recorded which).

The CDR3 protein is CASTSSFEQYF. The CDR3 DNA sequence: TGTGCCAGCACCTCCTCATTTGAGCAGTACTTC. V usage is TRBV7-9 and J usage is TRBJ2-7; D unresolved. The CDR3 has 11 amino acids. Between the trimmed V and J ends, which lost 7 bases and 7 bases, there was a span of 11 bases. From germline, CDR1 is SEHNR and CDR2 FQNEAQ (reference sequence).